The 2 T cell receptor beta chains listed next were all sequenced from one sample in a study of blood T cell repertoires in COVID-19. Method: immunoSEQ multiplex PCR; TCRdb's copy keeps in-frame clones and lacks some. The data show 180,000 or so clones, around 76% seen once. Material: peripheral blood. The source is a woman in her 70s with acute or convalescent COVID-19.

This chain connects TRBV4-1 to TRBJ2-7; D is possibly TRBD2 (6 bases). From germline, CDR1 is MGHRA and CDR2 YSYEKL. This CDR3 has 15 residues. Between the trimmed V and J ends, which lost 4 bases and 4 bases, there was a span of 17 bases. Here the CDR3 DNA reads TGCGCCAGCAGCCCCAATAGCGGCGGCCTATACGAGCAGTACTTC. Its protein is CASSPNSGGLYEQYF.

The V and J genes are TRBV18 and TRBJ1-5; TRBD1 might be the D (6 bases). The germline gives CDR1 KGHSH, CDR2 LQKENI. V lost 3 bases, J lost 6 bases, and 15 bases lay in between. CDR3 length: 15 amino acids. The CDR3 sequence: CASSPDSGRSQPQHF. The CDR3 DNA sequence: TGTGCCAGCTCACCGGACAGTGGACGGAGTCAGCCCCAGCATTTT.